This T cell receptor beta chain stems from a study of T cell repertoires in cytomegalovirus infection. Overall study context: From public TCR beta signatures came an indication of both CMV infection and matching HLA type.

TCRdb itself ran the reads through MiXCR, one entry per CDR3 protein. The sample lists about 310,000 distinct CDR3 sequences; more than 20% were seen once. Notes on this clonotype: Its antigen is as yet unknown.

Trimming took off 3 bases at V and 4 bases at J, with 12 bases between the two ends. The length of the CDR3 is 13 residues. Germline lookup yields CDR1 DFQATT and CDR2 SNEGSKA (reference sequence). Whole-study findings and limits: What dominated the ex vivo response were HLA-C-restricted CMV-specific TCR beta clonotypes.

The sequence was obtained from a human donor in good health (CMV status not recorded). Some clones in this sample may be carry-over from other donors' samples. This chain joins TRBV20-1 and TRBJ2-5; perhaps TRBD2 as D (6 bases). Specimen: cultured PBMCs, collected from culture after CMV antigen stimulation. The CDR3 spells CSARLGGVETQYF. The CDR3 DNA reads TGCAGTGCTAGGCTCGGCGGGGTAGAGACCCAGTACTTC.